The clone carrying this TCR beta chain was recorded once. The target antigen is unknown. This specimen belongs to a study of OX40 agonist ivuxolimab in advanced cancers. Points from the study as a whole: Also present in some nonresponders was a low level of normalized T-cell clonal expansion. More expanded clones were found, on average, in CD8+ than in CD4+ T cells. At 0.1 to 3.0 mg/kg, CD4+ and CD8+ blood T cells expanded clonally by week 6.

Patients were ruled out by autoimmune disease history or systemic immunosuppression. The repertoire was sequenced with immunoSEQ multiplex PCR; TCRdb's copy has only in-frame clones and lacks some. The table lists 67,000 or so clones, roughly 89% of them singletons. Germline loops: CDR1 LGHNA, CDR2 YNFKEQ. This CDR3 comprises 16 residues. Unmatched junction bases numbered 5, after V lost 0 bases and J lost 3 bases. The chain couples TRBV4-2 to TRBJ2-7; 10 bases fit TRBD1. Sequences were derived from CD4+ or CD8+ T cells sorted from blood, sampled in a trial of the OX40 agonist ivuxolimab. The TCR was taken from an adult with an advanced solid tumor such as melanoma, head and neck, liver or kidney cancer. The CDR3: CASSQDTDRGLYEQYF. The DNA for the CDR3 is TGTGCCAGCAGCCAAGATACAGACAGGGGGCTCTACGAGCAGTACTTC.